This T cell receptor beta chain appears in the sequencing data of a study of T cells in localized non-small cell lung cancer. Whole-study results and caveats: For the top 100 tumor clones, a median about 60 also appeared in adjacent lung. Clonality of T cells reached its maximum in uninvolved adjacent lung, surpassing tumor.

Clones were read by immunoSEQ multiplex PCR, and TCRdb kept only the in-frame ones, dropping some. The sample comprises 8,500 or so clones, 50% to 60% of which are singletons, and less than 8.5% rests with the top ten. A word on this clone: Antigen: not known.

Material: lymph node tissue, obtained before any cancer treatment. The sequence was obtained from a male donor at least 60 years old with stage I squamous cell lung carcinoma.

The CDR3 nucleotides are TGTGCCAGCCGATGGGGGGACAGGGGAGGAGGCTACACCTTC. Protein sequence: CASRWGDRGGGYTF. The chain combines TRBV11-3 with TRBJ1-2, with 10 bases fitting TRBD1. The germline V gene encodes CDR1 SGHNT and CDR2 YENEEA. The CDR3 sequence is 14 residues long. The J segment lost 8 bases and the V segment lost 8 bases, leaving 11 bases of the junction unmatched.